The rows below give T cell receptor beta chains drawn from one sample of a study of response to subunit inactivated influenza vaccine. TCRdb used MiXCR to reprocess the RT-PCR reads, holding one entry per CDR3 protein. The repertoire holds around 580,000 distinct CDR3 sequences, with 14% as singletons. The sequences come from PBMCs from blood, collected 12 days after vaccination. These receptors came from a man aged 50 to 60 who received an inactivated influenza vaccine. The CDR3 runs from the conserved cysteine through the conserved F or W. The D gene is left open where the match is weak. The size field is filled for only some rows; it gives once, few, many or a size class.

clone_size,v_call,j_call,d_call,cdr3_aa,cdr3_nt
NA,TRBV12-3/TRBV12-4,TRBJ2-5,NA,CASTRGGRETQYF,TGTGCCAGCACCAGGGGAGGGAGGGAGACCCAGTACTTC
NA,TRBV18,TRBJ1-1,TRBD1,CASSPLGQRNTEAFF,TGTGCCAGCTCACCTCTGGGACAGAGGAACACTGAAGCTTTCTTT
NA,TRBV15,TRBJ2-1,TRBD2,CATSKTGTNYNEQFF,TGTGCCACCAGTAAGACCGGGACTAACTACAATGAGCAGTTCTTC
many,TRBV2,TRBJ2-7,NA,CASTAGYEQYF,TGTGCCAGCACAGCAGGCTACGAGCAGTACTTC
few,TRBV19,TRBJ2-7,TRBD2,CASTRDYPSYEQYF,TGTGCCAGTACCAGGGACTACCCCTCCTACGAGCAGTACTTC
NA,TRBV12-3/TRBV12-4,TRBJ2-7,TRBD2,CASSLSSGSSYEQYF,TGTGCCAGCAGTCTAAGTAGCGGGAGCTCCTACGAGCAGTACTTC
NA,TRBV28,TRBJ2-7,TRBD1,CASRRLRDSDYEQYF,TGTGCCAGCAGACGCCTCCGGGACAGCGACTACGAGCAGTACTTC
NA,TRBV12-3/TRBV12-4,TRBJ2-4,NA,CASSPDSSLAKNIQYF,TGTGCCAGCAGCCCTGACAGTTCCCTAGCCAAAAACATTCAGTACTTC
NA,TRBV12-3/TRBV12-4,TRBJ2-5,NA,CASSLNPGAQTQYF,TGTGCCAGCAGTCTAAATCCGGGAGCGCAGACCCAGTACTTC
few,TRBV15,TRBJ1-5,TRBD1,CATSRDRTKGNQPQHF,TGTGCCACCAGCAGGGACAGGACGAAGGGCAATCAGCCCCAGCATTTT
many,TRBV7-2,TRBJ2-3,TRBD1,CASSLDRTTDTQYF,TGTGCCAGCAGTTTGGACAGGACGACGGATACGCAGTATTTT
NA,TRBV20-1,TRBJ2-5,NA,CSADGLQRKSTQYF,TGCAGTGCCGACGGCCTCCAAAGGAAATCGACCCAGTACTTC
NA,TRBV20-1,TRBJ2-1,NA,CSARVPGPRYNEQFF,TGCAGTGCTAGAGTCCCGGGACCGAGATACAATGAGCAGTTCTTC
NA,TRBV11-1,TRBJ2-3,NA,CASSPERAVGFASTDTQYF,TGTGCCAGCAGCCCCGAGCGGGCCGTTGGGTTCGCTAGCACAGATACGCAGTATTTT